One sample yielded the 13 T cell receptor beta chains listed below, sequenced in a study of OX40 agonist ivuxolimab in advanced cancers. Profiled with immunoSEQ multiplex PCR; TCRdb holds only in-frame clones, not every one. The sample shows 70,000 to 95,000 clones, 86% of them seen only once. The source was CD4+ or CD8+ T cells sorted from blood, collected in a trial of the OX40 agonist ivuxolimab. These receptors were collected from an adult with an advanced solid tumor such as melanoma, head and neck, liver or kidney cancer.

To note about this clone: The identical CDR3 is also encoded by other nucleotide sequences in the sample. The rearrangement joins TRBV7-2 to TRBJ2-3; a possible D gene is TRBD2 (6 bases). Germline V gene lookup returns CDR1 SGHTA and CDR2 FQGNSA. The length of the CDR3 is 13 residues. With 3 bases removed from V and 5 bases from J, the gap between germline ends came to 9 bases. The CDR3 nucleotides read TGTGCCAGCAGCTTCTCGGAGGGAGATACGCAGTATTTT. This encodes CASSFSEGDTQYF. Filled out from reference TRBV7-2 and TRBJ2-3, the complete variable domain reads GAGVSQSPSNKVTEKGKDVELRCDPISGHTALYWYRQSLGQGLEFLIYFQGNSAPDKSGLPSDRFSAERTGGSVSTLTIQRTQQEDSAVYLCASSFSEGDTQYFGPGTRLTVL.

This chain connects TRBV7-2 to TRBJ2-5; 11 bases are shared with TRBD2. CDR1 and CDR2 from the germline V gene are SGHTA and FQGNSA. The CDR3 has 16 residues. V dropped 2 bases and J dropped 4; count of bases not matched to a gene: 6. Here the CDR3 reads CASSLYTSGRGETQYF. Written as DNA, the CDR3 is TGTGCCAGCAGCTTATATACTAGCGGGAGAGGAGAGACCCAGTACTTC. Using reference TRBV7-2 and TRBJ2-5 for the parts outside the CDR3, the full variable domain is GAGVSQSPSNKVTEKGKDVELRCDPISGHTALYWYRQSLGQGLEFLIYFQGNSAPDKSGLPSDRFSAERTGGSVSTLTIQRTQQEDSAVYLCASSLYTSGRGETQYFGPGTRLLVL.

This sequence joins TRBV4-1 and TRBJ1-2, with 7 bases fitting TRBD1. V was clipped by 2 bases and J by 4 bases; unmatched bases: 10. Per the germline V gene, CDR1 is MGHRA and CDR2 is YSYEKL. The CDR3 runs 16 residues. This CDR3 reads CASSQSTTGRVYGYTF. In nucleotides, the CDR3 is TGCGCCAGCAGCCAATCCACGACAGGGCGGGTCTATGGCTACACCTTC.

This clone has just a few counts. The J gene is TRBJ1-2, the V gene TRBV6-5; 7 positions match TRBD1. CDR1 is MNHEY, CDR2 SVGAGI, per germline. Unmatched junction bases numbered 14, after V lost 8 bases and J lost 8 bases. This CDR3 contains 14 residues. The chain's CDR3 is CASRTDRPKFGYTF. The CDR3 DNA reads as TGTGCCAGCCGAACGGACAGGCCGAAGTTCGGCTACACCTTC.

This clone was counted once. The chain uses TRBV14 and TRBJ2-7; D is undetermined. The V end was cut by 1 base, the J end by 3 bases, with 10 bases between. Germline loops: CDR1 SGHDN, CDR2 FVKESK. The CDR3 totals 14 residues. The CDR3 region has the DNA TGTGCCAGCAGCCAAGCGACTGGGAACTACGAGCAGTACTTC. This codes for CASSQATGNYEQYF.

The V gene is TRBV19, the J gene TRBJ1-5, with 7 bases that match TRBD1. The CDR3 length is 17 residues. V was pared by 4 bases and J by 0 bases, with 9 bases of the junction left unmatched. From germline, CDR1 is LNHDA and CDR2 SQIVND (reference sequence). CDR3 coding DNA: TGTGCCAGTAGTACCGGGACAGCCTCGTATAGCAATCAGCCCCAGCATTTT. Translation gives CASSTGTASYSNQPQHF. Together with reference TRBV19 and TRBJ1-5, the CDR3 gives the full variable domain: DGGITQSPKYLFRKEGQNVTLSCEQNLNHDAMYWYRQDPGQGLRLIYYSQIVNDFQKGDIAEGYSVSREKKESFPLTVTSAQKNPTAFYLCASSTGTASYSNQPQHFGDGTRLSIL.

CDR3 residues: CASSLSAGTGWRNTEAFF. In DNA, the CDR3 is TGTGCCAGCAGCTTAAGCGCCGGGACAGGGTGGCGAAACACTGAAGCTTTCTTT. This rearrangement joins TRBV7-3 to TRBJ1-1, with 9 bases lining up with TRBD1. V trimming: 1 base; J trimming: 2 bases; junction bases outside the gene matches: 11. Germline CDR1 SGHTA, CDR2 FQGTGA. This CDR3 is 18 amino acids long.

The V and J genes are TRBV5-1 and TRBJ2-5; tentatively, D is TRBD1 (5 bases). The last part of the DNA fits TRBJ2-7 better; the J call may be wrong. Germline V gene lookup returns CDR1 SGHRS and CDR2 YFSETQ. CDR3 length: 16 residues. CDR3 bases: TGCGCCAGCAGCGCTAGGGGCGGCAGCAGTGACTACGAGCAGTACTTC. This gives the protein CASSARGGSSDYEQYF.

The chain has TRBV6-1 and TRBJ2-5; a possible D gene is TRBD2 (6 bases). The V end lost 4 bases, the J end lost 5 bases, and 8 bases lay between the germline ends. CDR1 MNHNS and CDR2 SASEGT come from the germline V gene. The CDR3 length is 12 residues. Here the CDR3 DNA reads TGTGCCAGCAGTGCAGGGAGGGAGACCCAGTACTTC. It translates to CASSAGRETQYF.

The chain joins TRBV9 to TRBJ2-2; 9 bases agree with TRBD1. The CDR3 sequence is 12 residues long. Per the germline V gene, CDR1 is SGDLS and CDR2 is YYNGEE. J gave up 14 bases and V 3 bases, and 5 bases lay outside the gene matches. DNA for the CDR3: TGTGCCAGCAGCGCCCCGGACAGGGGACTGTTTTTT. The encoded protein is CASSAPDRGLFF. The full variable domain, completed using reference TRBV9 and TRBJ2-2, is DSGVTQTPKHLITATGQRVTLRCSPRSGDLSVYWYQQSLDQGLQFLIQYYNGEERAKGNILERFSAQQFPDLHSELNLSSLELGDSALYFCASSAPDRGLFFGEGSRLTVL.

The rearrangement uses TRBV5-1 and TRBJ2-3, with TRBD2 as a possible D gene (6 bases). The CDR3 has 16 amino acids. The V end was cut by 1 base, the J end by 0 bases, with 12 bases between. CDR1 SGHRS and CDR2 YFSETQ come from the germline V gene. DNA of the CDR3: TGCGCCAGCAGCTTGCGACTAGGAGATAGCACAGATACGCAGTATTTT. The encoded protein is CASSLRLGDSTDTQYF.

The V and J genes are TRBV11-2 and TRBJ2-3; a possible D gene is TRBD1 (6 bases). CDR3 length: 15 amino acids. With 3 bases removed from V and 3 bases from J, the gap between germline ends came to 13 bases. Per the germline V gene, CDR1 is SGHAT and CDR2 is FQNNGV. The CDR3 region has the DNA TGTGCCAGCAGCTTTGGGACATTGGGGACAGATACGCAGTATTTT. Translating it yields CASSFGTLGTDTQYF. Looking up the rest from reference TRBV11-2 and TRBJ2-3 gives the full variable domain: EAGVAQSPRYKIIEKRQSVAFWCNPISGHATLYWYQQILGQGPKLLIQFQNNGVVDDSQLPKDRFSAERLKGVDSTLKIQPAKLEDSAVYLCASSFGTLGTDTQYFGPGTRLTVL.

The CDR3 sequence is CASSQEGFSSYNSPLHF. CDR3 sequence (DNA): TGTGCCAGCAGCCAAGAGGGTTTTTCGTCCTATAATTCACCCCTCCACTTT. The chain carries TRBV4-2 and TRBJ1-6; D is ambiguous. CDR3 size: 17 residues. Germline CDR1 reads LGHNA; CDR2 reads YNFKEQ. Between the trimmed V and J ends, which lost 0 bases and 1 base, there was a span of 10 bases.